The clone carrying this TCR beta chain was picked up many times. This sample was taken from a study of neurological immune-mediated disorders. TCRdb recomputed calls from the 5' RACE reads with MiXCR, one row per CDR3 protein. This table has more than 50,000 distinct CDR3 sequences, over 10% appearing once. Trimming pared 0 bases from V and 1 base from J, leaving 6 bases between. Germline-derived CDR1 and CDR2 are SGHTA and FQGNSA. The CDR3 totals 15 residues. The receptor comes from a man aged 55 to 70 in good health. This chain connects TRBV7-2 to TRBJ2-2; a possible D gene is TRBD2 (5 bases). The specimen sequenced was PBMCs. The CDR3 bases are TGTGCCAGCAGCTTAGCTCGGGGGAACACCGGGGAGCTGTTTTTT. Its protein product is CASSLARGNTGELFF.